Below are 3 T cell receptor beta chains sequenced from a single sample in a study of blood T cell repertoires in COVID-19. Only in-frame clones appear in the TCRdb table, and some are missing; sequencing was by immunoSEQ multiplex PCR. The sample includes roughly 230,000 clones, roughly 85% of them seen just once. The material sequenced was peripheral blood. Receptors were obtained from a man between 35 and 55 years old with acute or convalescent COVID-19.

The J gene is TRBJ1-2, the V gene TRBV2, with D perhaps TRBD1 (6 bases). Germline lookup yields CDR1 SNHLY and CDR2 FYNNEI. Trimming left V 7 bases short and J 1 base short, with 16 bases between. The CDR3 covers 15 residues. CDR3: CASTITGRGNYGYTF. CDR3 in DNA: TGTGCCAGCACTATCACAGGGCGCGGTAACTATGGCTACACCTTC.

This clone was detected a few times. The rearrangement links TRBV5-1 to TRBJ2-7, with D possibly matching TRBD2 (5 bases). The ends were cut back, 2 bases at V and 0 bases at J, with 6 bases in the middle. Germline V gene data show CDR1 as SGHRS and CDR2 as YFSETQ. The CDR3 has 13 amino acids. Here the CDR3 DNA reads TGCGCCAGCAGCTTCACTAGCTCCTACGAGCAGTACTTC. Protein: CASSFTSSYEQYF.

This chain connects TRBV2 to TRBJ2-7, with no clear D. Looked up from germline, CDR1 is SNHLY and CDR2 is FYNNEI. Trimming left V 5 bases short and J 1 base short, with 3 bases between. This CDR3 region has 11 residues. The CDR3 DNA sequence: TGTGCCAGCAGTCCTTCCTACGAGCAGTACTTC. Protein: CASSPSYEQYF.